This T cell receptor beta chain was sequenced in a study of T cell clones after liver transplantation. Study in general: Post-transplant blood was tracked for graft-donor-reactive T cell clones identified in a pre-transplant mixed lymphocyte reaction. Pre-transplant mixed lymphocyte reactions yielded third-party-reactive TCRbeta sequences as comparators for graft-donor-reactive sequences.

The method was immunoSEQ multiplex PCR; TCRdb's version includes in-frame clones alone and lacks a portion of them. The data hold 70,000 to 95,000 clones, with around four fifths observed a single time. Thawed unstimulated PBMCs were FACS-sorted by CD3, CD4 and CD8 into two populations. Germline V gene data show CDR1 as SGHRS and CDR2 as YFSETQ. The CDR3 runs 15 residues. The trim removed 0 bases at V and 4 bases at J, leaving 4 bases unmatched. The material was CD4+ T cells from blood, obtained at the 22-month timepoint. This TCR derives from a human patient who received a liver transplant. Some T cells could come from the graft donor. The V call is TRBV5-1, the J call TRBJ2-3, with TRBD2 matching over 8 bases. For the CDR3, the DNA is TGCGCCAGCAGCTTGGACGGGAGGGCCTCAGATACGCAGTATTTT. Amino acid sequence: CASSLDGRASDTQYF.